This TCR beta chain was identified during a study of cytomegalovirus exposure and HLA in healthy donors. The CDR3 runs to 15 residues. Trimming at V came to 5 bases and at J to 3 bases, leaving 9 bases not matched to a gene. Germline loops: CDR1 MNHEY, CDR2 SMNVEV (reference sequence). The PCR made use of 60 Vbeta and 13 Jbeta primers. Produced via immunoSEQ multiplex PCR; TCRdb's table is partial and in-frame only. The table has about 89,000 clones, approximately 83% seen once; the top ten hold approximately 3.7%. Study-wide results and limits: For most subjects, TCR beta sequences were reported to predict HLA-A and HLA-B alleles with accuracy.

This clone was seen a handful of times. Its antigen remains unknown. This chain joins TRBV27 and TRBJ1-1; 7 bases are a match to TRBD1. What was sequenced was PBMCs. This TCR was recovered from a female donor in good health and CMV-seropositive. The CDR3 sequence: CASSPRQGVHTEAFF. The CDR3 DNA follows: TGTGCCAGCAGTCCACGACAGGGTGTTCACACTGAAGCTTTCTTT.